Below, one T cell receptor (beta chain) is given with its context. Its antigen remains unidentified. The data are from a study of response to subunit inactivated influenza vaccine. TCRdb reprocessed the RT-PCR reads with MiXCR, giving one entry per CDR3 protein. The sample includes about 540,000 distinct CDR3 sequences, around 13% of them seen just once. Study results and caveats: It was the authors' suggestion that each seasonal influenza vaccination recruits few new T cells.

This CDR3 spans 14 amino acids. Germline CDR1 is SEHNR and CDR2 is FQNEAQ (reference sequence). With 5 bases clipped from V and 4 bases from J, the junction kept 6 bases outside the gene matches. This rearrangement joins TRBV7-9 to TRBJ1-2, with 8 bases fitting TRBD1. The sample here was PBMCs from blood, taken roughly 13 days after vaccination. The clonotype was recovered from a man between 45 and 60 years old who received an inactivated influenza vaccine. CDR3 in amino acids: CASSGSGTGYGYTF. CDR3 sequence (DNA): TGTGCCAGCAGCGGATCCGGGACAGGCTATGGCTACACCTTC.